This T cell receptor (beta chain) was captured by sequencing in a study of neurological immune-mediated disorders. Each CDR3 protein gets one entry after TCRdb re-called the 5' RACE reads with MiXCR. The table has fewer than 110,000 distinct CDR3 sequences, about 10% seen once. The sample's time point: longitudinal time-point 3. This clonotype appeared many times. CDR1 is SEHNR and CDR2 is FQNEAQ in the germline V gene (reference sequence). CDR3 length: 15 residues. With 1 base clipped from V and 3 bases from J, the junction kept 3 bases outside the gene matches. The receptor comes from a female donor with HTLV-1-associated myelopathy (HAM/TSP). The sample taken for sequencing was PBMCs. This chain uses TRBV7-9 with TRBJ1-1; 9 nucleotides align to TRBD1. The CDR3 DNA follows: TGTGCCAGCAGCTTAGGAAGGACAGGGGACACTGAAGCTTTCTTT. Translation gives CASSLGRTGDTEAFF.